This T cell receptor beta chain is from a study of CXCR3-negative and CXCR3-positive naive CD8 T cells. Germline values: CDR1 MDHEN, CDR2 SYDVKM. The CDR3 has 15 amino acids. Study-wide results and limits: Most assays were run on fresh PBMCs (CXCR3 expression partially decreased after cryopreservation).

To note about this clonotype: Its specificity is unknown.

The TRB cDNA libraries were prepared by 5' RACE with UMI labels. Each CDR3 protein gets one entry in TCRdb, which reprocessed the 5' RACE reads and gives no DNA. The sample table sets out about 62,000 distinct CDR3 sequences. The specimen sequenced was naive CXCR3- CD8+ T cells from blood. Subset meaning: CD45RO-CCR7+CD27+CD95- naive CD8+ T cells lacking CXCR3 (TNR3-). This chain links TRBV28 with TRBJ2-3; absent DNA, TCRdb's TRBD2 call cannot be checked. This clonotype was sampled from a human donor in good health. Some clones in this sample may be carry-over from other donors' samples. This CDR3 reads CASSVLADSTDTQYF.